These 27 T cell receptor beta chains came from one sample sequenced in a study of neurological immune-mediated disorders. TCRdb ran MiXCR on the 5' RACE reads and lists one entry per CDR3 protein. The sample yields roughly 39,000 distinct CDR3 sequences, about 4.4% seen once. Sequenced input: CD4+ T cells from blood. The receptors were gathered from a man between 18 and 29 years old in good health.

There are many counts of this clonotype. The genes are TRBV4-3 and TRBJ1-1; 7 bases are a match to TRBD1. The CDR3 sequence is 16 residues long. Unmatched junction bases numbered 6, after V lost 1 base and J lost 1 base. The V gene's germline CDR1 is LGHNA and CDR2 YSLEER. The CDR3 here is CASSQGSRTGNTEAFF. CDR3 nucleotides: TGCGCCAGCAGCCAAGGAAGCAGGACAGGGAACACTGAAGCTTTCTTT.

This clonotype occurred many times. This sequence joins TRBV6-1 and TRBJ1-5; 9 bases agree with TRBD1. The CDR3 is made up of 15 amino acids. V dropped 10 bases and J dropped 2; count of bases not matched to a gene: 9. The germline gives CDR1 MNHNS, CDR2 SASEGT. CDR3 region: CATETGGEGNQPQHF. The DNA for the CDR3 is TGTGCCACCGAAACAGGGGGCGAAGGCAATCAGCCCCAGCATTTT.

This clonotype was seen repeatedly, ten times or more. The CDR3 DNA follows: TGCAGTGCTAGTGTTCCGGGACAGGGGTACGAGCAGTACTTC. Residues: CSASVPGQGYEQYF. The genes are TRBV20-1 and TRBJ2-7; 10 bases are shared with TRBD1. This CDR3 comprises 14 residues. Trimming cost V 3 bases and J 4 bases; bases outside gene matches: 6. Germline assignment: CDR1 DFQATT and CDR2 SNEGSKA (reference sequence).

At least ten counts were recorded for this clonotype. The chain has TRBV10-3 and TRBJ2-1; a weak D match, TRBD2 (6 bases). The CDR3 is made up of 13 amino acids. V lost 4 bases, J lost 6 bases, and 10 bases lay in between. The germline V gene encodes CDR1 ENHRY and CDR2 SYGVKD. CDR3 DNA: TGTGCCATCAGTGGGAGGGGAGGCAATGAGCAGTTCTTC. This translates into CAISGRGGNEQFF.

This clonotype occurred many times. This chain links TRBV12-3 or TRBV12-4 with TRBJ1-4; the match to TRBD1 covers 7 bases. CDR3 length: 14 amino acids. J was trimmed by 4 bases and V by 5 bases; bases with no gene match: 4. The CDR3 is CASSVRQGNEKLFF. The DNA for the CDR3 is TGTGCCAGCAGTGTCCGACAGGGTAATGAAAAACTGTTTTTT.

This clonotype has at least ten counts. The CDR3 DNA is TGTGCCACCAGTGACCGGGGGCGGGATGAAAAACTGTTTTTT. Translating it yields CATSDRGRDEKLFF. V is TRBV15 and J is TRBJ1-4, with D possibly matching TRBD1 (6 bases). CDR1 is LNHNV, CDR2 YYDKDF, per germline (reference sequence). CDR3 length: 14 amino acids. V was pared by 6 bases and J by 6 bases, with 14 bases between.

This clonotype was observed many times. The chain carries TRBV20-1 and TRBJ2-7; 8 bases line up with TRBD1. The junction had 10 bases not matched to a gene; V was cut back by 1 base and J by 5 bases. Germline loops: CDR1 DFQATT, CDR2 SNEGSKA (reference sequence). The CDR3 runs to 15 residues. CDR3 nucleotides: TGCAGTGCTAGAGGTGAACAGGGGGGTTTCGACGAGCAGTACTTC. Its protein product is CSARGEQGGFDEQYF.

The V gene is TRBV11-2, the J gene TRBJ2-5; D perhaps matches TRBD1 (6 bases). The CDR3 has 13 amino acids. The germline gives CDR1 SGHAT, CDR2 FQNNGV. Trimming shortened V by 4 bases and J by 2 bases, and 8 bases separated the two germline ends. This chain's CDR3 is CASSSTGQETQYF. The CDR3 DNA follows: TGTGCCAGCAGCTCGACAGGACAAGAGACCCAGTACTTC.

This clonotype was picked up many times. The J gene is TRBJ1-5, the V gene TRBV5-8; TRBD1 agrees at 7 bases. The CDR3 totals 14 residues. Germline loops: CDR1 SGHTS, CDR2 YDEGEE. Germline trimming cut 2 bases from V and 2 bases from J; bases unmatched to any gene: 1. The CDR3 coding sequence is TGTGCCAGCAGCTTCACAGGGGGCAATCAGCCCCAGCATTTT. Translation gives CASSFTGGNQPQHF.

This clonotype was observed many times. This chain joins TRBV7-8 and TRBJ2-7; D is possibly TRBD1 (7 bases). The CDR3 runs to 13 residues. The germline CDR1 and CDR2 sequences are SGHVS and FQNEAQ. V lost 4 bases to trimming and J lost 2 bases, with 9 bases between them. The chain's CDR3 is CASSSGGTYEQYF. CDR3 coding DNA: TGTGCCAGCAGCTCAGGGGGGACCTACGAGCAGTACTTC. Supplemented by reference TRBV7-8 and TRBJ2-7, the full variable domain reads GAGVSQSPRYKVAKRGQDVALRCDPISGHVSLFWYQQALGQGPEFLTYFQNEAQLDKSGLPSDRFFAERPEGSVSTLKIQRTQQEDSAVYLCASSSGGTYEQYFGPGTRLTVT.

This clonotype was observed many times. The chain uses TRBV7-8 and TRBJ2-3, with D perhaps matching TRBD1 or TRBD2 (5 bases each). Germline V gene lookup returns CDR1 SGHVS and CDR2 FQNEAQ. The CDR3 covers 15 residues. V lost 5 bases and J 2 bases, leaving 14 bases between the germline ends. The CDR3 region has the DNA TGTGCCAGCAGCCAGGTGGGACCCCACACAGATACGCAGTATTTT. Amino acids: CASSQVGPHTDTQYF.

This clonotype was observed at least ten times. CDR3 in DNA: TGTGCCAGCAGCTCGACTACGGAGACCCAGTACTTC. This codes for CASSSTTETQYF. This chain uses TRBV7-6 with TRBJ2-5; D might be TRBD2 (5 bases). Trimming removed 4 bases from V and 5 bases from J, with 8 bases in between. Germline-derived CDR1 and CDR2 are SGHVS and FNYEAQ. The CDR3 sequence is 12 residues long.

In this sample, this clonotype turned up many times. The chain joins TRBV10-3 to TRBJ2-2; D is unresolved. The CDR3 extends over 12 amino acids. Germline lookup yields CDR1 ENHRY and CDR2 SYGVKD. V dropped 6 bases and J dropped 4 bases, with 6 bases sitting between them. CDR3 region: CAIRGSTGELFF. The CDR3 DNA reads as TGTGCCATCAGAGGTAGCACCGGGGAGCTGTTTTTT.

The chain joins TRBV12-3 or TRBV12-4 to TRBJ1-2; TRBD1 agrees at 7 bases. V lost 6 bases, J lost 2 bases, and 9 bases stayed unmatched. This CDR3 contains 15 residues. The CDR3 DNA reads as TGTGCCAGCAGGGAAACAGGGGCCATAAACTATGGCTACACCTTC. It codes for CASRETGAINYGYTF.

This clonotype occurred many times. The rearrangement joins TRBV10-2 to TRBJ2-4; 9 bases agree with TRBD1. The germline CDR1 and CDR2 sequences are WSHSY and SAAADI. The CDR3 is 12 residues long. With V trimmed by 8 bases and J by 10 bases, 6 bases remained unmatched. The CDR3 nucleotides are TGCGCCAGCGCAGACAGGGGGGCTATTCAGTACTTC. Translated: CASADRGAIQYF.

This clonotype came up many times. V and J are TRBV20-1 and TRBJ2-5; 8 nucleotides line up with TRBD1. Germline V gives CDR1 DFQATT, CDR2 SNEGSKA (reference sequence). The CDR3 totals 14 residues. V shed 2 bases and J 2 bases; nucleotides not matched to a gene: 4. DNA of the CDR3: TGCAGTGCTAGAACCGGACAGGGACAAGAGACCCAGTACTTC. Its protein is CSARTGQGQETQYF.

This clonotype was observed at least ten times. The gene calls are TRBV5-1 and TRBJ1-1; D gene unclear. CDR1 and CDR2 (germline): SGHRS, YFSETQ. There are 15 residues in the CDR3. Trimming took off 3 bases at V and 1 base at J, with 13 bases between the two ends. CDR3 DNA sequence: TGCGCCAGCAGCTCGGACGGGTGGCAGAACACTGAAGCTTTCTTT. Protein: CASSSDGWQNTEAFF.

Ten or more counts support this clonotype. The rearrangement uses TRBV9 and TRBJ2-5; 8 bases align to TRBD2. The germline CDR1 and CDR2 sequences are SGDLS and YYNGEE. The trim removed 4 bases at V and 1 base at J, leaving 3 bases unmatched. The CDR3 runs to 14 residues. The CDR3 DNA follows: TGTGCCAGCAGCCGTCGGGGGGGCCAAGAGACCCAGTACTTC. Translation gives CASSRRGGQETQYF.

This clonotype was counted many times. The V and J genes are TRBV15 and TRBJ1-2; D may be TRBD1 (5 bases). The V gene lost 1 base and the J gene lost 2 bases, with 14 bases spanning the gap. The CDR3 sequence is 16 residues long. Germline V gene sequence: CDR1 LNHNV, CDR2 YYDKDF (reference sequence). CDR3 nucleotide sequence: TGTGCCACCAGCAGAGTTATGTCTCAGGGAAACTATGGCTACACCTTC. Its translation: CATSRVMSQGNYGYTF.

This clonotype appeared many times. The J gene is TRBJ1-5, the V gene TRBV6-2 or TRBV6-3; D unclear. The CDR3 has 13 amino acids. Trimming cost V 4 bases and J 7 bases, with 11 bases left between them. Germline V gene lookup returns CDR1 MNHEY and CDR2 SVGEGT. This CDR3 reads CASSSLPLQPQHF. The DNA of the CDR3 is TGTGCCAGCAGTTCGCTCCCCTTACAGCCCCAGCATTTT.

This clonotype was found many times. The V gene is TRBV28, the J gene TRBJ1-5; TRBD1 aligns across 9 bases. The germline V gene encodes CDR1 MDHEN and CDR2 SYDVKM. This CDR3 comprises 15 residues. V gave up 7 bases and J gave up 5 bases; unmatched junction bases: 9. As DNA, the CDR3 is TGTGCCAGCATTACAGGGGGCGGAGGTGATCAGCCCCAGCATTTT. It specifies CASITGGGGDQPQHF.

This clonotype was seen at least ten times. J is TRBJ2-7 and V is TRBV5-6; 8 nucleotides line up with TRBD1. This CDR3 is 15 amino acids long. From germline, CDR1 is SGHDT and CDR2 YYEEEE. After removal of 4 bases from V and 0 bases from J, the junction contained 6 bases not matched to a gene. CDR3 region: CASSEQGAGSYEQYF. The CDR3 bases are TGTGCCAGCAGCGAGCAGGGGGCAGGCTCCTACGAGCAGTACTTC.

At least ten counts were recorded for this clonotype. The CDR3 DNA follows: TGCAGTGCTAGGGGATGGCTAGCGGGGTCACAAGAGACCCAGTACTTC. This codes for CSARGWLAGSQETQYF. This chain connects TRBV20-1 to TRBJ2-5, with 9 bases that match TRBD2. CDR1 and CDR2 (germline): DFQATT, SNEGSKA (reference sequence). The V gene end was trimmed by 3 bases and the J gene end by 2 bases; junction bases not matched to a gene: 10. The CDR3 length is 16 residues.

This clonotype was counted many times. The chain is built from TRBV3-1 and TRBJ2-5; D ambiguous. The V gene's germline CDR1 is LGHDT and CDR2 YNNKEL (reference sequence). This CDR3 spans 13 amino acids. Trimming left V 4 bases short and J 11 bases short, with 17 bases between. CDR3 bases: TGTGCCAGCAGCCTACCAGTCGACGAACAGCAGTACTTC. As protein: CASSLPVDEQQYF.

The chain has TRBV4-2 and TRBJ1-5; no reliable D call. CDR1 and CDR2 from the germline V gene are LGHNA and YNFKEQ. Trimming removed 0 bases at V and 2 bases at J, with 11 bases between. This CDR3 comprises 16 residues. The CDR3 is CASSQDLVVGNQPQHF. Here the CDR3 DNA reads TGTGCCAGCAGCCAAGATCTGGTGGTTGGCAATCAGCCCCAGCATTTT.

This clonotype showed up many times. The CDR3 nucleotides are TGCGCCAGCAGCCTGGGGGCGACAGGCCGACTAAACTATGGCTACACCTTC. This codes for CASSLGATGRLNYGYTF. The chain uses TRBV5-1 and TRBJ1-2, with D possibly TRBD1 on 6 matching bases. Germline V gene lookup returns CDR1 SGHRS and CDR2 YFSETQ. This CDR3 contains 17 residues. V dropped 4 bases and J dropped 2 bases, with 21 bases sitting between them.

This clonotype was detected ten times or more. The chain is built from TRBV5-4 and TRBJ2-7, with 7 bases lining up with TRBD2. The ends lost 4 bases at V and 0 bases at J; junction bases unmatched: 7. Germline V CDR1 and CDR2: SGHNT, YYREEE (reference sequence). The CDR3 is 15 amino acids. The CDR3 bases are TGTGCCAGCAGCCGCCAATCGGGGGGCTCCTACGAGCAGTACTTC. It codes for CASSRQSGGSYEQYF.